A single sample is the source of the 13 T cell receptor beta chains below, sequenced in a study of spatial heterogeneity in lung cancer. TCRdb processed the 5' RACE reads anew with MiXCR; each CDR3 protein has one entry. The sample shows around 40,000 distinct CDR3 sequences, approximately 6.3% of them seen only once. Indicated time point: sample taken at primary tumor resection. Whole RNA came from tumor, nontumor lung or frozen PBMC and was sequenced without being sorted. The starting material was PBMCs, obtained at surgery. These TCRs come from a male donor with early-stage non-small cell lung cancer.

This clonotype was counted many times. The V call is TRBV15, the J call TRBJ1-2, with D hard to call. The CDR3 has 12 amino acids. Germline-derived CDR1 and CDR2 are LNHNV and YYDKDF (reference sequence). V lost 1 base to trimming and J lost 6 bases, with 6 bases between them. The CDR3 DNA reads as TGTGCCACCAGCAGAGTGGAAAATGGCTACACCTTC. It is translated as CATSRVENGYTF.

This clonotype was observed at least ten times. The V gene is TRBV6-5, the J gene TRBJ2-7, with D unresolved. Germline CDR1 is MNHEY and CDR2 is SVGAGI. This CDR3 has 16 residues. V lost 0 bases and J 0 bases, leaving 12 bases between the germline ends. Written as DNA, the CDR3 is TGTGCCAGCAGTTACTCAGGCTTTTCAAGCTCCTACGAGCAGTACTTC. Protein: CASSYSGFSSSYEQYF.

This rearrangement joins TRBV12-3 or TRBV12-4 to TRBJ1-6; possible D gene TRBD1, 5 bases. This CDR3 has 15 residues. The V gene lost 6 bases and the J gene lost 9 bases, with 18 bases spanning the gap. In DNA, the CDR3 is TGTGCCAGCAGGCCAGGGCCTTTCGGTGGTTCACCCCTCCACTTT. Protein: CASRPGPFGGSPLHF.

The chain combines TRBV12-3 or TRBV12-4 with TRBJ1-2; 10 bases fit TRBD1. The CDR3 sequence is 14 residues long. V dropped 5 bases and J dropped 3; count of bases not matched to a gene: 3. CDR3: CASSPGQGYYGYTF. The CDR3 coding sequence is TGTGCCAGCAGTCCGGGACAGGGGTACTATGGCTACACCTTC.

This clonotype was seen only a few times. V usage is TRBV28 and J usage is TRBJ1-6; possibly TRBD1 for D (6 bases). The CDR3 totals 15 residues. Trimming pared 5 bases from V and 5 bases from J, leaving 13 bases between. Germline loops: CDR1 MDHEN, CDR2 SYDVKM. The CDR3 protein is CASSTGQSDNSPLHF. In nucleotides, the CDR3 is TGTGCCAGCAGTACCGGACAGTCCGATAATTCACCCCTCCACTTT.

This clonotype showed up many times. The CDR3 region is CASSLAQEEKLFF. The CDR3 DNA is TGTGCCAGCAGCTTAGCCCAGGAGGAAAAACTGTTTTTT. V is TRBV7-2 and J is TRBJ1-4; D remains ambiguous. V was shortened by 0 bases and J by 8 bases, with 7 bases between the two germline ends. Germline V lookup: CDR1 SGHTA, CDR2 FQGNSA. CDR3 length: 13 residues.

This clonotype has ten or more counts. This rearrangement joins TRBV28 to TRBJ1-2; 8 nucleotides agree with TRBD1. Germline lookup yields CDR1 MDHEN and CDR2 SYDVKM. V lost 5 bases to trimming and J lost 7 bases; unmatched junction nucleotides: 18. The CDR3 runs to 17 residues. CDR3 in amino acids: CASSAPSGTGWYGGYTF. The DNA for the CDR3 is TGTGCCAGCAGTGCCCCTTCCGGGACAGGCTGGTATGGTGGCTACACCTTC.

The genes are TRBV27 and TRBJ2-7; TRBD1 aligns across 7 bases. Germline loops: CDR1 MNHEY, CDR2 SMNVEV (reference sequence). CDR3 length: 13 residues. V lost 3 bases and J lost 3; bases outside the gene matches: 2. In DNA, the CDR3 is TGTGCCAGCAGTTTCACAGGGGACTACGAGCAGTACTTC. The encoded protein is CASSFTGDYEQYF.

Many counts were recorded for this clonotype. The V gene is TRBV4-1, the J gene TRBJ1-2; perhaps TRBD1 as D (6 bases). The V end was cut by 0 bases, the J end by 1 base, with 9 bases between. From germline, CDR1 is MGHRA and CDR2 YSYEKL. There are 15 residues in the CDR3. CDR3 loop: CASSQDPGDNYGYTF. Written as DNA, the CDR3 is TGCGCCAGCAGCCAAGATCCAGGGGATAACTATGGCTACACCTTC.

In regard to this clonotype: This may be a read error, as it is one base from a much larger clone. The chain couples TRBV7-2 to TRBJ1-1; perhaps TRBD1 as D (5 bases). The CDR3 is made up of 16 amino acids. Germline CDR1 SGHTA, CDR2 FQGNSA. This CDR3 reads CASSLARRETDTETFF. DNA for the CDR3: TGTGCCAGCAGCTTAGCGCGTCGGGAGACAGACACTGAAACTTTCTTT.

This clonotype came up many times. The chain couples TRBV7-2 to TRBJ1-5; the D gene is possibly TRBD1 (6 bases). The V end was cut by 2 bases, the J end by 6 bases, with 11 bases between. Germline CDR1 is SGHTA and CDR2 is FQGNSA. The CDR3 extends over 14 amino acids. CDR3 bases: TGTGCCAGCAGCTTATCAGGGGTCGGTCAGCCCCAGCATTTT. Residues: CASSLSGVGQPQHF.

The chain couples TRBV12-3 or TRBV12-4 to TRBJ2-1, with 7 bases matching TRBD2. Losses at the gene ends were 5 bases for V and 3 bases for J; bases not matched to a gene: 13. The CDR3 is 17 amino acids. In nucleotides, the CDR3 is TGTGCCAGCAGTACCGGGACTAACCGGGACTACTACAATGAGCAGTTCTTC. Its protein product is CASSTGTNRDYYNEQFF.

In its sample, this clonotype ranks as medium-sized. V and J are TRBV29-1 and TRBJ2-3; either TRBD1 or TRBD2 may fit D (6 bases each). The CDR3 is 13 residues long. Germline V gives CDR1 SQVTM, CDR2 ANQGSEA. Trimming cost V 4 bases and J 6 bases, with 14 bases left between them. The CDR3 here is CSVVAGGGDTQYF. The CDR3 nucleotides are TGCAGCGTTGTGGCTGGAGGGGGGGATACGCAGTATTTT.